The rows below give T cell receptor beta chains drawn from one sample of a study of blood T cell repertoires in COVID-19. Sequencing was performed with immunoSEQ multiplex PCR; in TCRdb, only in-frame clones are kept and a portion is missing. The sample carries approximately 110,000 clones, approximately 92% recorded once. The sequencing sample was made of peripheral blood. All receptors come from a woman aged 80 or over with acute or convalescent COVID-19. The CDR3 runs from the conserved cysteine through the conserved F or W. Fields, in order: J gene, D gene, V gene, clone size, CDR3 protein, CDR3 DNA. A D gene is named only where the DNA matches it firmly. Clone size is shown for a subset of rows, as once, few, many or a class of expanded clone.

J: TRBJ2-7
D: -
V: TRBV10-3
size: -
CDR3: CAISESPGVSYEQYF
DNA: TGTGCCATCAGTGAGTCGCCAGGGGTCTCCTACGAGCAGTACTTC

J: TRBJ2-7
D: TRBD2
V: TRBV4-1
size: -
CDR3: CASSQDLGLAGFTYEQYF
DNA: TGCGCCAGCAGCCAAGATTTAGGACTAGCGGGGTTTACCTACGAGCAGTACTTC

J: TRBJ2-3
D: -
V: TRBV29-1
size: -
CDR3: CSVEGLADTQYF
DNA: TGCAGCGTTGAAGGACTGGCAGATACGCAGTATTTT

J: TRBJ2-7
D: TRBD2
V: TRBV7-6
size: -
CDR3: CASSLGGGGEQYF
DNA: TGTGCCAGCAGCTTAGGGGGGGGAGGCGAGCAGTACTTC

J: TRBJ2-2
D: -
V: TRBV5-1
size: -
CDR3: CASSLEPWNTGELFF
DNA: TGCGCCAGCAGCTTGGAGCCTTGGAACACCGGGGAGCTGTTTTTT

J: TRBJ2-1
D: -
V: TRBV7-2
size: -
CDR3: CASSADRGAGYNEQFF
DNA: TGTGCCAGCAGCGCGGACCGGGGGGCAGGCTACAATGAGCAGTTCTTC

J: TRBJ2-5
D: TRBD2
V: TRBV5-1
size: -
CDR3: CASSFRGDPGGTQYF
DNA: TGCGCCAGCAGCTTCCGGGGGGACCCCGGGGGGACCCAGTACTTC

J: TRBJ2-5
D: -
V: TRBV20-1
size: -
CDR3: CSASGEETQYF
DNA: TGCAGTGCTAGCGGGGAAGAGACCCAGTACTTC

J: TRBJ2-7
D: TRBD1
V: TRBV7-2
size: few
CDR3: CASSSFPRGTTYEQYF
DNA: TGTGCCAGCAGCTCTTTCCCCAGGGGGACCACCTACGAGCAGTACTTC

J: TRBJ1-2
D: TRBD1
V: TRBV28
size: -
CDR3: CASSSDRGRASRGYTF
DNA: TGTGCCAGCAGTTCGGACAGGGGGCGGGCCTCAAGGGGCTACACCTTC

J: TRBJ2-3
D: -
V: TRBV5-1
size: -
CDR3: CASREGAGDPTDTQYF
DNA: TGCGCCAGCAGAGAGGGAGCAGGAGACCCCACAGATACGCAGTATTTT

J: TRBJ2-5
D: -
V: TRBV24-1
size: -
CDR3: CATSDRETQYF
DNA: TGTGCCACCAGTGACCGAGAGACCCAGTACTTC

J: TRBJ1-5
D: -
V: TRBV3-1/TRBV3-2
size: -
CDR3: CASSPTGSNQPQHF
DNA: TGTGCCAGCAGCCCTACCGGTAGCAATCAGCCCCAGCATTTT

J: TRBJ2-3
D: TRBD2
V: TRBV7-6
size: -
CDR3: CASSQMGGIGTDTQYF
DNA: TGTGCCAGCAGCCAGATGGGGGGGATCGGCACAGATACGCAGTATTTT

J: TRBJ2-7
D: -
V: TRBV4-1
size: -
CDR3: CASSQHWTVSYEQYF
DNA: TGCGCCAGCAGCCAACACTGGACAGTCTCCTACGAGCAGTACTTC

J: TRBJ2-3
D: -
V: TRBV11-2
size: -
CDR3: CASSLLAALLTDTQYF
DNA: TGTGCCAGCAGCTTATTGGCCGCTCTCCTCACAGATACGCAGTATTTT

J: TRBJ1-4
D: TRBD1
V: TRBV30
size: -
CDR3: CAWSAGTGREKLFF
DNA: TGTGCCTGGAGTGCCGGGACAGGGCGTGAAAAACTGTTTTTT

J: TRBJ2-2
D: -
V: TRBV7-2
size: -
CDR3: CASSPGWELFF
DNA: TGTGCCAGCAGCCCAGGGTGGGAGCTGTTTTTT

J: TRBJ2-7
D: -
V: TRBV7-2
size: few
CDR3: CASSSEGATYEQYF
DNA: TGTGCCAGCAGCTCAGAAGGGGCCACTTACGAGCAGTACTTC

J: TRBJ1-2
D: TRBD1
V: TRBV5-5
size: -
CDR3: CASSRTGGGYTF
DNA: TGTGCCAGCAGCCGGACAGGGGGTGGCTACACCTTC

J: TRBJ1-6
D: -
V: TRBV6-2/TRBV6-3
size: -
CDR3: CASSYWDTPSPLHF
DNA: TGTGCCAGCAGTTACTGGGACACTCCTTCACCCCTCCACTTT

J: TRBJ1-6
D: -
V: TRBV27
size: few
CDR3: CAREGAGHSPLHF
DNA: TGTGCCAGGGAGGGCGCAGGGCACTCACCCCTCCACTTT

J: TRBJ2-3
D: TRBD2
V: TRBV19
size: -
CDR3: CASRTAGGSTDTQYF
DNA: TGTGCCAGTAGAACAGCGGGGGGGAGCACAGATACGCAGTATTTT

J: TRBJ1-1
D: TRBD1
V: TRBV19
size: -
CDR3: CASTRQGANTEAFF
DNA: TGTGCCAGTACTAGACAGGGGGCGAACACTGAAGCTTTCTTT

J: TRBJ1-3
D: TRBD1
V: TRBV6-2/TRBV6-3
size: -
CDR3: CASSIRTGLTTGNTIYF
DNA: TGTGCCAGCAGTATCCGGACAGGCCTAACAACTGGAAACACCATATATTTT

J: TRBJ1-1
D: TRBD1
V: TRBV6-6
size: -
CDR3: CASSLQGVGTEAFF
DNA: TGTGCCAGCAGTTTACAGGGGGTGGGCACTGAAGCTTTCTTT

J: TRBJ1-5
D: -
V: TRBV7-2
size: -
CDR3: CASSLAGDQPQHF
DNA: TGTGCCAGCAGCTTAGCAGGGGATCAGCCCCAGCATTTT

J: TRBJ2-1
D: TRBD1
V: TRBV5-1
size: -
CDR3: CASSAGDRGSYNEQFF
DNA: TGCGCCAGCAGCGCCGGGGACAGGGGCTCCTACAATGAGCAGTTCTTC

J: TRBJ2-3
D: TRBD1
V: TRBV16
size: -
CDR3: CASSQGTGDTDTQYF
DNA: TGTGCCAGCAGCCAAGGGACAGGGGACACAGATACGCAGTATTTT

J: TRBJ1-1
D: -
V: TRBV2
size: -
CDR3: CASSDRAGGDTEAFF
DNA: TGTGCCAGCAGTGATCGTGCCGGCGGAGACACTGAAGCTTTCTTT

J: TRBJ1-1
D: -
V: TRBV19
size: -
CDR3: CASSIRQVNTEAFF
DNA: TGTGCCAGTAGTATCAGGCAAGTGAACACTGAAGCTTTCTTT

J: TRBJ2-3
D: TRBD1
V: TRBV11-2
size: -
CDR3: CASSFRSGGGTDTQYF
DNA: TGTGCCAGCAGCTTTAGGTCAGGGGGCGGAACAGATACGCAGTATTTT

J: TRBJ1-2
D: -
V: TRBV12-3/TRBV12-4
size: -
CDR3: CASSQSGGYTF
DNA: TGTGCCAGCAGCCAATCGGGTGGCTACACCTTC

J: TRBJ2-3
D: TRBD2
V: TRBV30
size: -
CDR3: CAWSGGADMQYF
DNA: TGTGCCTGGAGCGGGGGGGCAGATATGCAGTATTTT

J: TRBJ1-1
D: -
V: TRBV6-5
size: once
CDR3: CASSSTLNTEAFF
DNA: TGTGCCAGCAGTTCAACTCTGAACACTGAAGCTTTCTTT

J: TRBJ1-1
D: -
V: TRBV7-9
size: -
CDR3: CASSFTGTPEAFF
DNA: TGTGCCAGCAGTTTTACCGGGACACCTGAAGCTTTCTTT

J: TRBJ2-7
D: -
V: TRBV2
size: -
CDR3: CASREDRHTYEQYF
DNA: TGTGCCAGCAGAGAGGACAGACACACCTACGAGCAGTACTTC

J: TRBJ2-1
D: -
V: TRBV6-1
size: -
CDR3: CASSEAPEATYNEQFF
DNA: TGTGCCAGCAGTGAAGCTCCCGAGGCCACCTACAATGAGCAGTTCTTC

J: TRBJ2-5
D: -
V: TRBV4-3
size: -
CDR3: CASSQDTTSKTQYF
DNA: TGCGCCAGCAGCCAAGATACGACTTCGAAGACCCAGTACTTC

J: TRBJ1-1
D: -
V: TRBV5-1
size: -
CDR3: CASSLSGGNTEAFF
DNA: TGCGCCAGCAGTTTGTCGGGGGGGAACACTGAAGCTTTCTTT

J: TRBJ1-4
D: TRBD1
V: TRBV2
size: -
CDR3: CASITGVGEKLFF
DNA: TGTGCCAGCATTACAGGGGTGGGGGAAAAACTGTTTTTT

J: TRBJ1-1
D: -
V: TRBV19
size: -
CDR3: CASSPNMNTEAFF
DNA: TGTGCCAGTAGTCCGAACATGAACACTGAAGCTTTCTTT

J: TRBJ2-7
D: TRBD1
V: TRBV27
size: -
CDR3: CASSLRGQGSYEQYF
DNA: TGTGCCAGCAGCCTCCGGGGACAGGGCTCCTACGAGCAGTACTTC

J: TRBJ2-5
D: TRBD2
V: TRBV18
size: -
CDR3: CASSPPGSTSGAQYF
DNA: TGTGCCAGCTCACCACCGGGTTCGACTAGCGGGGCTCAGTACTTC

J: TRBJ1-5
D: -
V: TRBV28
size: once
CDR3: CASSWAGGSQPQHF
DNA: TGTGCCAGCAGCTGGGCAGGAGGGTCTCAGCCCCAGCATTTT

J: TRBJ1-1
D: -
V: TRBV7-2
size: -
CDR3: CASSLSQGSLTEAFF
DNA: TGTGCCAGCAGCTTGTCACAGGGTAGTCTCACTGAAGCTTTCTTT

J: TRBJ2-7
D: TRBD1
V: TRBV4-1
size: -
CDR3: CASSQGVGTGVVNEQYF
DNA: TGCGCCAGCAGCCAAGGCGTCGGGACAGGGGTCGTGAACGAGCAGTACTTC

J: TRBJ1-1
D: TRBD1
V: TRBV11-2
size: -
CDR3: CASSLGRGQGRRGTEAFF
DNA: TGTGCCAGCAGCTTAGGTCGGGGACAGGGAAGGAGGGGAACTGAAGCTTTCTTT

J: TRBJ2-5
D: TRBD2
V: TRBV5-4
size: -
CDR3: CASSLLGLAGVETQYF
DNA: TGTGCCAGCAGCTTGCTGGGACTAGCGGGGGTTGAGACCCAGTACTTC

J: TRBJ2-5
D: TRBD2
V: TRBV2
size: -
CDR3: CASTGGGMKTQYF
DNA: TGTGCCAGCACTGGGGGGGGGATGAAGACCCAGTACTTC

J: TRBJ1-1
D: -
V: TRBV30
size: -
CDR3: CAWSGQANTEAFF
DNA: TGTGCCTGGAGTGGTCAGGCGAACACTGAAGCTTTCTTT